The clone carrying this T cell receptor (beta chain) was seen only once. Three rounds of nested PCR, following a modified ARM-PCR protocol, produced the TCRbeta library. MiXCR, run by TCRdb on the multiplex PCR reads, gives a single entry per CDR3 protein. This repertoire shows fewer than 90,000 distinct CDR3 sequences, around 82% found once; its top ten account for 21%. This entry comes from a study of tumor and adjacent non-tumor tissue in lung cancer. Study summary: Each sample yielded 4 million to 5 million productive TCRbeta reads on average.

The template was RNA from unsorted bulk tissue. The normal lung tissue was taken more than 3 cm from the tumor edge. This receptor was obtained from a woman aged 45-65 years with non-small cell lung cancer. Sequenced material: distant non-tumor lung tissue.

CDR3 DNA: TGCAGTGCCCTGAGAGGGAGCAGTGGCTACACCTTC. Translating gives CSALRGSSGYTF. V and J are TRBV20-1 and TRBJ1-2; unclear D gene. Germline V CDR1 and CDR2: DFQATT, SNEGSKA (reference sequence). CDR3 length: 12 amino acids. Trimming took 6 bases from V and 7 from J, leaving 15 bases between them.